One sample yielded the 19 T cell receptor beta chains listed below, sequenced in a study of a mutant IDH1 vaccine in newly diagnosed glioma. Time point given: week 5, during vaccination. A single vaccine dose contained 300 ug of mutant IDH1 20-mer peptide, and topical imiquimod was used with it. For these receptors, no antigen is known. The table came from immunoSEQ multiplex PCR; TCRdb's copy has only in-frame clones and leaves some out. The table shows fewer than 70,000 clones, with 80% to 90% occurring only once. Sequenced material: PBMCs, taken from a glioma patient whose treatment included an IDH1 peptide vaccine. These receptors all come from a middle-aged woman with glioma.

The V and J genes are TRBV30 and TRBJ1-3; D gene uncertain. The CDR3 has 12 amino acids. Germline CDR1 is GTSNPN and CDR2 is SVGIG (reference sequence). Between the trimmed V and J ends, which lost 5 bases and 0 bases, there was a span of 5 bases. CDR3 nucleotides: TGTGCCTGGGGACGCTCTGGAAACACCATATATTTT. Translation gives CAWGRSGNTIYF.

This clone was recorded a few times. The CDR3 DNA follows: TGTGCCAGCAGCAAGCGAGGTCCTATCCCGCCAGATACGCAGTATTTT. Translation: CASSKRGPIPPDTQYF. This chain joins TRBV21-1 and TRBJ2-3; the table's D call TRBD2 went unverified against the DNA. TRBV21-1 is labeled a pseudogene. CDR3 length: 16 residues.

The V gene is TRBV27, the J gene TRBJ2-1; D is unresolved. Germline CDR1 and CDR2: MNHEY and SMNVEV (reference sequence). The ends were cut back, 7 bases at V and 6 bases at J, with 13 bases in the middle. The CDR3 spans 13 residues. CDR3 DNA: TGTGCCAGCACCTCTCGGCTACCCAATGAGCAGTTCTTC. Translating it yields CASTSRLPNEQFF.

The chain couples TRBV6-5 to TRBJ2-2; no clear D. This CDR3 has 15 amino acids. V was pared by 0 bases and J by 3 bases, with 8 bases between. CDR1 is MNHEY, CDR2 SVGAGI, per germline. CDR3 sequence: CASSYSSRYTGELFF. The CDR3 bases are TGTGCCAGCAGTTACTCCTCCCGGTACACCGGGGAGCTGTTTTTT.

CDR3 loop: CASSPRQGAGGYTF. Here the CDR3 DNA reads TGTGCCAGCAGCCCACGACAGGGGGCTGGTGGCTACACCTTC. The rearrangement links TRBV7-2 to TRBJ1-2, with TRBD1 matching 10 bases. From germline, CDR1 is SGHTA and CDR2 FQGNSA. Trimming at V came to 5 bases and at J to 7 bases, leaving 7 bases not matched to a gene. This CDR3 comprises 14 residues.

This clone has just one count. The CDR3 sequence: CSVEKTGGGYGYTF. The DNA of the CDR3 is TGCAGCGTTGAAAAGACAGGGGGAGGGTATGGCTACACCTTC. The chain joins TRBV29-1 to TRBJ1-2; the match to TRBD1 covers 9 bases. Trimming took 2 bases from V and 5 from J; bases not matched to a gene: 6. CDR1 SQVTM and CDR2 ANQGSEA come from the germline V gene. This CDR3 is built from 14 residues. The whole variable domain, filled in from reference TRBV29-1 and TRBJ1-2, reads SAVISQKPSRDICQRGTSLTIQCQVDSQVTMMFWYRQQPGQSLTLIATANQGSEATYESGFVIDKFPISRPNLTFSTLTVSNMSPEDSSIYLCSVEKTGGGYGYTFGSGTRLTVV.

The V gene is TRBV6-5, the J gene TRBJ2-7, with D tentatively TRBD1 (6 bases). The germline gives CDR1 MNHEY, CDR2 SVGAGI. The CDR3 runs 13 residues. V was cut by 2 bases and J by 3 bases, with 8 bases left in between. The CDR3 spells CASSYGDNYEQYF. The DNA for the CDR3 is TGTGCCAGCAGTTACGGGGACAACTACGAGCAGTACTTC.

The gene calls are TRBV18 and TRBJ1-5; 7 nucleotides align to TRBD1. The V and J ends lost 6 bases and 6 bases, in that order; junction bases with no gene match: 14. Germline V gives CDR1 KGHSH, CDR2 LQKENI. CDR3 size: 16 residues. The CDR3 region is CASSRVGTDGGQPQHF. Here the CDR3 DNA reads TGTGCCAGCTCTCGAGTAGGGACAGATGGGGGTCAGCCCCAGCATTTT.

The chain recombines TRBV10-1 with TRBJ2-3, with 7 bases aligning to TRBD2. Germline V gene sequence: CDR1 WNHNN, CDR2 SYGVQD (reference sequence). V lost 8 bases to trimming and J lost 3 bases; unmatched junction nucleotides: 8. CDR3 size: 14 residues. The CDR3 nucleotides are TGCGCCAGCTTGAGTCGGGGGGAGACAGATACGCAGTATTTT. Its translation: CASLSRGETDTQYF.

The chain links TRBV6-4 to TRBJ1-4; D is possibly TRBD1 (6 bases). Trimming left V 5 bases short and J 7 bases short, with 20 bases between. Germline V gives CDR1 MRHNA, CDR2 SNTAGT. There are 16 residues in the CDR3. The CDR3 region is CASSRDTGSLGEKLFF. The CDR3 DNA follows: TGTGCCAGCAGTCGGGACACCGGAAGCTTAGGTGAAAAACTGTTTTTT.

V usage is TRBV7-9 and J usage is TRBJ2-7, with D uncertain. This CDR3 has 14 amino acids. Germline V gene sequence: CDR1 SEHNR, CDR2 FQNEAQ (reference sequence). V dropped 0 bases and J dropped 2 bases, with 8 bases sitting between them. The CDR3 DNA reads TGTGCCAGCAGCTTAGCGCTGGAGCCCTACGAGCAGTACTTC. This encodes CASSLALEPYEQYF.

As DNA, the CDR3 is TGTGCCAGCAGTGTTGACAGTTCGAGGTCCGGGGAGCTGTTTTTT. Translating it yields CASSVDSSRSGELFF. The chain couples TRBV2 to TRBJ2-2; TRBD1 might be the D (5 bases). Looked up from germline, CDR1 is SNHLY and CDR2 is FYNNEI. The CDR3 has 15 amino acids. V was trimmed by 4 bases and J by 6 bases, leaving 15 bases between them.

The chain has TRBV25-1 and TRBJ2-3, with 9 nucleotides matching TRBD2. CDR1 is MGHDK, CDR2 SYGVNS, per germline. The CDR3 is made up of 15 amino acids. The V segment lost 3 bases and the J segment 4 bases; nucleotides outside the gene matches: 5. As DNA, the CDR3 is TGTGCCAGCAGTGAGGAGACTAGCGGCCCAGATACGCAGTATTTT. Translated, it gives CASSEETSGPDTQYF.

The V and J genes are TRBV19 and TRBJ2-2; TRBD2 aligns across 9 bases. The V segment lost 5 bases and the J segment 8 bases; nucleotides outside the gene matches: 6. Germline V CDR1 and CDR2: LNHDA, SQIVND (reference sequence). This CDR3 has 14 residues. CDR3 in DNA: TGTGCCAGTAGTCTAAGCGGGGGGTTGGGGGAGCTGTTTTTT. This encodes CASSLSGGLGELFF.

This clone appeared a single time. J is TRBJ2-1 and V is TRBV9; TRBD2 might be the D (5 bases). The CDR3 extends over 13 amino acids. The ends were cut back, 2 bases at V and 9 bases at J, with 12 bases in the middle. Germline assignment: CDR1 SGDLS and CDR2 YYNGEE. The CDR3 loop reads CASSVEGWGEQFF. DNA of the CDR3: TGTGCCAGCAGCGTCGAGGGTTGGGGTGAGCAGTTCTTC.

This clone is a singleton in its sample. This chain's CDR3 is CASSERIEAFF. The CDR3 DNA reads as TGTGCCAGCAGTGAGCGTATTGAAGCTTTCTTT. The chain combines TRBV2 with TRBJ1-1; D is ambiguous. The CDR3 covers 11 residues. V shed 3 bases and J shed 7 bases, with 6 bases lying between them. In germline, CDR1 is SNHLY, CDR2 FYNNEI.

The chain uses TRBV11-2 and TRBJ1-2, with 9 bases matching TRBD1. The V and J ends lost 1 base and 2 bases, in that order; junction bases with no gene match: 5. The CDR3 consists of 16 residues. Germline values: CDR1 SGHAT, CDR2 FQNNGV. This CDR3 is CASSLAGTGSNYGYTF. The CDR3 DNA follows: TGTGCCAGCAGCTTAGCAGGGACAGGGTCAAACTATGGCTACACCTTC. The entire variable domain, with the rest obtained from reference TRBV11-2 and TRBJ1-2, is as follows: EAGVAQSPRYKIIEKRQSVAFWCNPISGHATLYWYQQILGQGPKLLIQFQNNGVVDDSQLPKDRFSAERLKGVDSTLKIQPAKLEDSAVYLCASSLAGTGSNYGYTFGSGTRLTVV.

The DNA for the CDR3 is TGTGCCAGCAGCAACGCGGGACTAGGATCGCAAGAGCAGTTCTTC. Encoded protein: CASSNAGLGSQEQFF. The chain joins TRBV27 to TRBJ2-1, with 8 nucleotides matching TRBD2. This CDR3 comprises 15 residues. The V and J ends lost 6 bases and 10 bases, in that order; junction bases with no gene match: 14. Germline assignment: CDR1 MNHEY and CDR2 SMNVEV (reference sequence).

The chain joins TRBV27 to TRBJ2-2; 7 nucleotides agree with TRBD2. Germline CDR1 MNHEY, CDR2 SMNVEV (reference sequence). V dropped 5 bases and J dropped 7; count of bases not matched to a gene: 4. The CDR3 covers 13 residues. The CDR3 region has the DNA TGTGCCAGCAGTGCAAGCGGGGACGGGGAGCTGTTTTTT. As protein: CASSASGDGELFF.